This T cell receptor beta chain came from a study of blood T cell repertoires in COVID-19. Study summary: The cDNA or gDNA used as material had been derived from T cells, B-cell-depleted T cells, or PBMCs.

Repertoires were generated with immunoSEQ multiplex PCR, while TCRdb's copy carries only in-frame clones and drops some. The table has tens of thousands of clones, about nine tenths seen once. V gave up 4 bases and J gave up 13 bases; unmatched junction bases: 11. The CDR3 is 15 residues long. CDR1 and CDR2 (germline): SGHRS, YFSETQ. The sequencing sample was made of peripheral blood. This TCR was sampled from a man aged 55 to 70 with COVID-19, enrolled during active disease. The chain is built from TRBV5-1 and TRBJ2-1, with 13 bases lining up with TRBD2. CDR3 in DNA: TGCGCCAGCAGCCCGGGACTAGCGGGAAGAATTATACAGTTCTTC. It yields the protein CASSPGLAGRIIQFF.